What follows are 11 T cell receptor beta chains derived from one specimen sequenced in a study of blood T cell repertoires in COVID-19. Method: immunoSEQ multiplex PCR; TCRdb's copy keeps in-frame clones and lacks some. The data show under 350,000 clones, about nine tenths seen once. The source material was peripheral blood. These receptors all stem from a man aged 45-65 years with acute or convalescent COVID-19.

V is TRBV30 and J is TRBJ1-1; tentatively, D is TRBD1 (6 bases). V lost 4 bases and J 4 bases, leaving 13 bases between the germline ends. From germline, CDR1 is GTSNPN and CDR2 SVGIG (reference sequence). This CDR3 spans 13 amino acids. The CDR3 nucleotides are TGTGCCTGGATTGGGGGCTTCGGCACTGAAGCTTTCTTT. Translated, it gives CAWIGGFGTEAFF.

The sample holds one count of this clone. The V gene is TRBV6-5, the J gene TRBJ2-5; the D is unclear. CDR3 length: 15 residues. V lost 0 bases and J 5 bases, leaving 13 bases between the germline ends. From germline, CDR1 is MNHEY and CDR2 SVGAGI. CDR3 loop: CASSYSRVTQETQYF. CDR3 coding DNA: TGTGCCAGCAGTTACTCTCGGGTTACTCAGGAGACCCAGTACTTC.

This rearrangement joins TRBV5-4 to TRBJ2-2, with TRBD1 identical over 11 bases. This CDR3 has 16 amino acids. The junction had 5 bases not matched to a gene; V was cut back by 3 bases and J by 4 bases. Looked up from germline, CDR1 is SGHNT and CDR2 is YYREEE (reference sequence). This CDR3 reads CASSWGTGGTTGELFF. CDR3 sequence (DNA): TGTGCCAGCAGCTGGGGGACAGGGGGGACCACCGGGGAGCTGTTTTTT.

The chain joins TRBV3-1 (or the pseudogene TRBV3-2) to TRBJ1-6; D gene unclear. The CDR3 runs 14 residues. Germline CDR1 is LGHDT and CDR2 is YNNKEL (reference sequence). Trimming removed 5 bases at V and 7 bases at J, with 12 bases between. CDR3 nucleotide sequence: TGTGCCAGCAGCGGAGGGTATACCAATTCACCCCTCCACTTT. It codes for CASSGGYTNSPLHF.

The rearrangement links TRBV6-5 to TRBJ1-2; TRBD1 might be the D (5 bases). Per germline, CDR1 MNHEY and CDR2 SVGAGI. V shed 2 bases and J shed 3 bases, with 10 bases lying between them. The CDR3 consists of 14 residues. CDR3 amino acids: CASSYAGGDYGYTF. CDR3 sequence (DNA): TGTGCCAGCAGTTACGCTGGGGGGGACTATGGCTACACCTTC.

The J gene is TRBJ2-5, the V gene TRBV4-1; TRBD2 agrees at 8 bases. With 9 bases clipped from V and 5 bases from J, the junction kept 8 bases outside the gene matches. Germline CDR1 reads MGHRA; CDR2 reads YSYEKL. This CDR3 is 13 amino acids long. CDR3 protein: CASRRGGGETQYF. The CDR3 coding sequence is TGCGCCAGTAGACGGGGGGGCGGGGAGACCCAGTACTTC.

This clone has more than one count but fewer than ten. Mismatch with germline at one junction end may stem from a read error. The chain uses TRBV7-8 and TRBJ1-5, with a possible D match to TRBD1 (6 bases). Germline V gene lookup returns CDR1 SGHVS and CDR2 FQNEAQ. This CDR3 region has 16 residues. The chain's CDR3 is CASSLAPGGQNQPQHF. CDR3 bases: TGTGCCAGCAGCCTAGCTCCGGGGGGGCAGAATCAGCCCCAGCATTTT.

This chain connects TRBV18 to TRBJ2-5; 9 bases map to TRBD2. The length of the CDR3 is 16 residues. Trimming removed 3 bases from V and 1 base from J; junction bases left unmatched: 6. Germline V CDR1 and CDR2: KGHSH, LQKENI. In DNA form, the CDR3 reads TGTGCCAGCTCACCTACGGCTAGCGGGGCCCAAGAGACCCAGTACTTC. As protein: CASSPTASGAQETQYF.

Worth noting for this clone: Without the conserved terminal phenylalanine or tryptophan, this CDR3 likely stems from a read error. The limits of the CDR3 on the DNA are not certain, so only TCRdb's listed CDR3 is given. The rearrangement joins TRBV16 to TRBJ2-7; the D segment call TRBD2 is taken from the table without a DNA check. Germline CDR1 reads KGHSY; CDR2 reads FQNENV. Both ends counted, the CDR3 spans 14 residues. CDR3 sequence: CASSQSRQVGVSGL.

This rearrangement joins TRBV4-1 to TRBJ2-1, with unresolved D. The germline gives CDR1 MGHRA, CDR2 YSYEKL. V lost 1 base and J lost 2, with 12 bases in between. This CDR3 region has 16 residues. CDR3 coding DNA: TGCGCCAGCAGCCAAGTGGCCCACGGAGCCTACAATGAGCAGTTCTTC. This sequence encodes CASSQVAHGAYNEQFF.

The chain combines TRBV7-9 with TRBJ2-5; TRBD2 matches 12 bases. The CDR3 loop spans 18 amino acids. From germline, CDR1 is SEHNR and CDR2 FQNEAQ (reference sequence). Trimming removed 5 bases from V and 0 bases from J; junction bases left unmatched: 10. The CDR3 nucleotides read TGTGCCAGCAGCCTAGGACTAGCGGGGACCTCGTACCAAGAGACCCAGTACTTC. Residues: CASSLGLAGTSYQETQYF.